The 17 T cell receptor beta chains reported below all come from one sample, sequenced in a study of blood T cell repertoires in COVID-19. This table comes from immunoSEQ multiplex PCR, and its TCRdb copy is limited to in-frame clones, with some not included. The table lists tens of thousands of clones, approximately 84% of them singletons. Sequencing was performed on peripheral blood. These receptors were collected from a human donor in a cohort sampled during active COVID-19.

The genes are TRBV28 and TRBJ1-5; a possible D gene is TRBD1 (5 bases). The ends were cut back, 7 bases at V and 4 bases at J, with 14 bases in the middle. The CDR3 is made up of 14 amino acids. Germline CDR1 MDHEN, CDR2 SYDVKM. CDR3 bases: TGTGCCAGCACCCTCGACCGGGGGAATCAGCCCCAGCATTTT. This codes for CASTLDRGNQPQHF.

The chain has TRBV10-2 and TRBJ2-1; tentatively, D is TRBD2 (6 bases). V lost 5 bases to trimming and J lost 0 bases, with 11 bases between them. This CDR3 region has 15 residues. Germline-derived CDR1 and CDR2 are WSHSY and SAAADI. CDR3 residues: CASSPDGGSYNEQFF. The CDR3 DNA reads TGCGCCAGCAGTCCCGACGGGGGCTCCTACAATGAGCAGTTCTTC.

The rearrangement uses TRBV28 and TRBJ1-1, with D uncertain. CDR1 is MDHEN and CDR2 is SYDVKM in the germline V gene. The CDR3 has 12 amino acids. Trimming took 2 bases from V and 3 from J, leaving 4 bases between them. The DNA for the CDR3 is TGTGCCAGCAGTTTAGAGGACACTGAAGCTTTCTTT. Its translation: CASSLEDTEAFF.

The chain joins TRBV2 to TRBJ2-3; 12 nucleotides match TRBD2. V lost 6 bases to trimming and J lost 0 bases; unmatched junction nucleotides: 10. CDR1 is SNHLY and CDR2 is FYNNEI in the germline V gene. The CDR3 spans 18 residues. The CDR3 sequence: CASSRLAGAGESTDTQYF. The CDR3 bases are TGTGCCAGCAGCCGACTAGCGGGGGCAGGGGAAAGCACAGATACGCAGTATTTT.

The rearrangement uses TRBV9 and TRBJ2-7; 7 bases align to TRBD1. In germline, CDR1 is SGDLS, CDR2 YYNGEE. The CDR3 has 14 amino acids. V trimming: 4 bases; J trimming: 6 bases; junction bases outside the gene matches: 10. CDR3 in DNA: TGTGCCAGCAGCCCATTAGACAGGGCAGGCGAGCAGTACTTC. Translated, it gives CASSPLDRAGEQYF.

This clone has only one observation. A junction end diverges from the germline sequence, so it may reflect a read error. The CDR3 DNA is TGTGCCTGGAGTAGGGACAGCCAAGGGACCCAGTACTTC. It codes for CAWSRDSQGTQYF. This chain joins TRBV30 and TRBJ2-5, with 7 bases that match TRBD1. This CDR3 has 13 residues. Germline V gives CDR1 GTSNPN, CDR2 SVGIG (reference sequence).

This chain uses TRBV19 with TRBJ1-5; tentatively, D is TRBD1 (5 bases). The V end lost 8 bases, the J end lost 5 bases, and 13 bases lay between the germline ends. This CDR3 has 13 amino acids. CDR1 and CDR2 (germline): LNHDA, SQIVND (reference sequence). CDR3 sequence reads: CASAGGLHQPQHF. CDR3 nucleotide sequence: TGTGCCAGTGCGGGGGGTCTACATCAGCCCCAGCATTTT.

This clone showed up just a few times. The chain combines TRBV5-1 with TRBJ1-1, with a tentative D call TRBD1 (6 bases). Trimming shortened V by 0 bases and J by 8 bases, and 11 bases separated the two germline ends. Germline V gives CDR1 SGHRS, CDR2 YFSETQ. CDR3 length: 13 residues. The CDR3 coding sequence is TGCGCCAGCAGCTTGGCGGGGGGCGAGGAAGCTTTCTTT. Its translation: CASSLAGGEEAFF.

This clone appeared a single time. The gene calls are TRBV12-3 or TRBV12-4 and TRBJ2-7, with 9 bases matching TRBD1. The CDR3 spans 13 residues. The V segment lost 6 bases and the J segment 9 bases; nucleotides outside the gene matches: 9. In nucleotides, the CDR3 is TGTGCCAGCAGGGGACAGGGCCCCAGGAGGCAGTACTTC. Its translation: CASRGQGPRRQYF.

The chain couples TRBV28 to TRBJ2-7; 8 bases are a match to TRBD2. With V trimmed by 3 bases and J by 2 bases, 24 bases remained unmatched. Germline V gene lookup returns CDR1 MDHEN and CDR2 SYDVKM. The length of the CDR3 is 21 residues. In nucleotides, the CDR3 is TGTGCCAGCAGTTTCCCCGCAACCCTCGCGGGGGGTCGCGGGGACCCCTACGAGCAGTACTTC. This sequence encodes CASSFPATLAGGRGDPYEQYF.

The rearrangement joins TRBV5-1 to TRBJ2-1, with 9 bases fitting TRBD2. This CDR3 is 14 amino acids long. Germline V lookup: CDR1 SGHRS, CDR2 YFSETQ. V shed 4 bases, J shed 6 bases, and the junction held 5 bases outside the gene matches. The CDR3 sequence is CASSIKRGANEQFF. CDR3 nucleotide sequence: TGCGCCAGCAGCATCAAGCGGGGGGCCAATGAGCAGTTCTTC.

The chain combines TRBV5-4 with TRBJ2-1; 10 nucleotides match TRBD1. Losses at the gene ends were 5 bases for V and 0 bases for J; bases not matched to a gene: 5. The CDR3 sequence is 16 residues long. Germline CDR1 is SGHNT and CDR2 is YYREEE (reference sequence). The CDR3 DNA reads TGTGCCAGCAGTAGCCGGGACAGGGGCTCCTACAATGAGCAGTTCTTC. As protein: CASSSRDRGSYNEQFF.

The V and J genes are TRBV11-3 and TRBJ2-3; 14 bases agree with TRBD2. The V segment lost 5 bases and the J segment 5 bases; nucleotides outside the gene matches: 6. The CDR3 has 16 residues. From germline, CDR1 is SGHNT and CDR2 YENEEA. The DNA of the CDR3 is TGTGCCAGCAGCGCCCGTGGGACTAGCGGGGGAGATACGCAGTATTTT. Protein sequence: CASSARGTSGGDTQYF.

This clone was seen a few times. CDR3 coding DNA: TGTGCCAGCAGTCCGCAACTCCGGGACAACCCTGGAAACACCATATATTTT. It codes for CASSPQLRDNPGNTIYF. The genes are TRBV6-4 and TRBJ1-3; perhaps TRBD1 as D (6 bases). V was cut by 5 bases and J by 2 bases, with 19 bases left in between. The CDR3 is 17 amino acids. Germline CDR1 and CDR2: MRHNA and SNTAGT.

CDR3 residues: CASSDSSLVRISETQYF. CDR3 nucleotides: TGTGCCAGCAGCGACAGCTCTTTGGTTCGTATCTCGGAGACCCAGTACTTC. The chain uses TRBV7-9 and TRBJ2-5; D perhaps matches TRBD1 (5 bases). Trimming removed 5 bases at V and 5 bases at J, with 24 bases between. Germline CDR1 SEHNR, CDR2 FQNEAQ (reference sequence). The CDR3 has 17 amino acids.

V is TRBV5-4 and J is TRBJ2-1; the match to TRBD1 covers 7 bases. This CDR3 region has 14 residues. Per the germline V gene, CDR1 is SGHNT and CDR2 is YYREEE (reference sequence). J gave up 9 bases and V 0 bases, and 6 bases lay outside the gene matches. The CDR3 region has the DNA TGTGCCAGCAGCTTGGGGGTAGGGGGCGGTGAGCAGTTCTTC. Its protein is CASSLGVGGGEQFF. The full variable domain, rest sourced from reference TRBV5-4 and TRBJ2-1, is ETGVTQSPTHLIKTRGQQVTLRCSSQSGHNTVSWYQQALGQGPQFIFQYYREEENGRGNFPPRFSGLQFPNYSSELNVNALELDDSALYLCASSLGVGGGEQFFGPGTRLTVL.

V gene TRBV7-2 combines with J gene TRBJ2-6; tentatively, D is TRBD2 (6 bases). V was shortened by 4 bases and J by 2 bases, with 9 bases between the two germline ends. CDR3 size: 15 residues. The germline V gene encodes CDR1 SGHTA and CDR2 FQGNSA. In DNA form, the CDR3 reads TGTGCCAGCAGCTCCCGGGGGACTGGGGCCAACGTCCTGACTTTC. As protein: CASSSRGTGANVLTF.